This TCR beta chain is drawn from a study of radiation and T cells in renal cell carcinoma. Overall study: Nephrectomy followed 15 Gy stereotactic body radiation by 4 weeks.

Method: immunoSEQ multiplex PCR; TCRdb's copy keeps in-frame clones and lacks some. The data show about 130,000 clones, with around 82% seen just once and 5% to 6.5% held by the top ten. Regarding this clone: Its cognate antigen is unknown.

This CDR3 region has 13 residues. V lost 7 bases to trimming and J lost 5 bases; unmatched junction nucleotides: 9. Germline V gene lookup returns CDR1 SQVTM and CDR2 ANQGSEA. Time point noted: blood 2 weeks post-SBRT. Treatment here: 15 Gy SBRT to primary tumor, nephrectomy 4 weeks later. Serial blood draws occurred at baseline and 2 and 4 weeks post-SBRT. Study outcomes and limitations: Pretreatment tumor biopsies were lacking, so baseline clonotypes are unknown. From baseline, blood top tumor clonotypes peaked at 2 weeks post-radiation.

This sequence originates from a man between 45 and 60 years old with renal cell carcinoma. Sample: blood, taken from a patient whose treatment included radiotherapy and nephrectomy. V is TRBV29-1 and J is TRBJ2-5; 8 bases match TRBD2. In nucleotides, the CDR3 is TGCAGCGCCCGCGGGGGGACGGGCGAGACCCAGTACTTC. Protein product: CSARGGTGETQYF.